The rows below give T cell receptor beta chains drawn from one sample of a study of cytomegalovirus exposure and HLA in healthy donors. Produced via immunoSEQ multiplex PCR; TCRdb's table is partial and in-frame only. The profile shows 11,000 to 15,000 clones, around 58% of them singletons. The sample was PBMCs. The receptors stem from a woman aged 45-59 years in good health and CMV-seropositive. The conserved cysteine and the conserved F or W are not part of the CDR3 here. Each record gives: CDR3 protein, V gene, J gene, CDR3 length.

ASSPRGGRQGEQY,TRBV7-2,TRBJ2-7,13
ASSELAGGQETQY,TRBV6-1,TRBJ2-5,13
ASSVGGGPTDTQY,TRBV9,TRBJ2-3,13
ASSGGGPEQY,TRBV18,TRBJ2-7,10
ASSYGTPNTEAF,TRBV7-9,TRBJ1-1,12
ASSLSRRIEQF,TRBV27,TRBJ2-1,11
AWSVMFGEQY,TRBV30,TRBJ2-7,10
ASSQVAGVLNEQY,TRBV4-2,TRBJ2-7,13
ASSRAGEIQY,TRBV5-1,TRBJ2-7,10
ASSLFSEKLF,TRBV28,TRBJ1-4,10
ASSQTSGVYNEQF,TRBV4-3,TRBJ2-1,13
ASTQGGNTGELF,TRBV18,TRBJ2-2,12
ASSPGTSYGNEQF,TRBV4-3,TRBJ2-1,13
ASSIWPGGYT,TRBV19,TRBJ1-2,10
AGQPGQTNYGYT,TRBV30,TRBJ1-2,12
ASSQEAGAVPETQY,TRBV4-1,TRBJ2-5,14
SVAELRNEQF,TRBV29-1,TRBJ2-1,10
AWSPAWGRRH,TRBV30,TRBJ1-5,10
ASSLVGGQETQY,TRBV5-1,TRBJ2-5,12
ASSRMGQGIPETQY,TRBV4-3,TRBJ2-5,14
AWTTGETQY,TRBV30,TRBJ2-5,9
ASSPGGGSYGYT,TRBV5-1,TRBJ1-2,12
SAQSTGHAF,TRBV20-1,TRBJ1-1,9
ASSRGQEETQY,TRBV6-5,TRBJ2-5,11
SVDRDQETQY,TRBV29-1,TRBJ2-5,10
ASSPQGSITGANVLT,TRBV4-2,TRBJ2-6,15
ASSVDRVKSYT,TRBV6-1,TRBJ1-2,11
ASSPGLAGADTQY,TRBV11-2,TRBJ2-3,13
ASRLNTIY,TRBV5-8,TRBJ1-3,8
ASSVFGAGGYT,TRBV9,TRBJ1-2,11
ASRPPEGMIY,TRBV6-5,TRBJ1-3,10
ASSLPGTGEQF,TRBV28,TRBJ2-1,11
AWSVKGGGYT,TRBV30,TRBJ1-2,10
ASTPSSGAGELF,TRBV7-9,TRBJ2-2,12
SVESSMNTEAF,TRBV29-1,TRBJ1-1,11
ASSQDRGEGSSYNEQF,TRBV4-2,TRBJ2-1,16
GGKGGFETEAF,TRBV29-1,TRBJ1-1,11
ASSLDGRPNTEAF,TRBV5-1,TRBJ1-1,13
SAADGGNQPQH,TRBV29-1,TRBJ1-5,11
ASSFLNTEAF,TRBV27,TRBJ1-1,10